This T cell receptor (beta chain) was sequenced for a study of neurological immune-mediated disorders. The cDNA was produced through 5'RACE with 10-nucleotide random UMIs. TCRdb processed the 5' RACE reads anew with MiXCR; each CDR3 protein has one entry. The sample lists more than 55,000 distinct CDR3 sequences; less than 10% were seen once. Overall study results and limits: TCR-beta repertoires seemed private in all groups, with no expanded CDR3 amino acid sequences shared. The greatest TCR clonal expansion occurred in HTLV-1-associated myelopathy and the least in multiple sclerosis, which fell below healthy controls.

In this sample, this clonotype turned up many times. Its antigen is unidentified. CDR3 length: 13 residues. Trimming left V 4 bases short and J 2 bases short, with 10 bases between. Germline assignment: CDR1 SGHRS and CDR2 YFSETQ. The time point was: longitudinal time-point 2. V and J are TRBV5-1 and TRBJ2-7; D not certain. The sample taken for sequencing was PBMCs. The source is a young man in good health. The DNA of the CDR3 is TGCGCCAGCAGCCCACGACAAGCCTACGAGCAGTACTTC. This encodes CASSPRQAYEQYF.